This record covers a single T cell receptor beta chain. Its antigen is currently unknown. The sample holds other DNA sequences that translate to the same CDR3. Reverse transcribed after extraction, RNA yielded cDNA as the sequencing template. Method: immunoSEQ multiplex PCR; TCRdb's copy keeps in-frame clones and lacks some. This table holds about 210,000 clones, more than 45% found once. The CDR3 covers 12 residues. Trimming at V came to 5 bases and at J to 5 bases, leaving 4 bases not matched to a gene. CDR1 SQVTM and CDR2 ANQGSEA come from the germline V gene. This entry belongs to a study of CD8+ T cells in alopecia areata. Overall study: Patients in the treated group were given tofacitinib by mouth, 5 to 10 mg twice a day. Severity scoring for treated patients was based on the percentage of affected scalp area. General study findings and limits: It was lesional scalp, especially alopecia totalis/universalis, that showed higher clonality than normal scalp.

Treatment: oral pan-JAK inhibitor, 5-10 mg twice daily. The chain employs TRBV29-1 and TRBJ2-5, with TRBD1 matching over 8 bases. The TCR originated in a human donor with alopecia areata. The material sequenced was CD4+ T cells sorted from blood, taken at week 4, from a patient treated with tofacitinib. CDR3 in DNA: TGCAGCGTTCGGACAGGGCAGGAGACCCAGTACTTC. Translating it yields CSVRTGQETQYF. The full variable domain, its missing parts supplied by reference TRBV29-1 and TRBJ2-5, is SAVISQKPSRDICQRGTSLTIQCQVDSQVTMMFWYRQQPGQSLTLIATANQGSEATYESGFVIDKFPISRPNLTFSTLTVSNMSPEDSSIYLCSVRTGQETQYFGPGTRLLVL.